The present entry profiles one T cell receptor beta chain with its context. The data were taken from a study of cytomegalovirus exposure and HLA in healthy donors. Germline lookup yields CDR1 MRHNA and CDR2 SNTAGT. There are 14 residues in the CDR3. V shed 6 bases and J shed 8 bases, with 16 bases lying between them. The PCR employed 60 Vbeta primers together with 13 Jbeta primers. Produced via immunoSEQ multiplex PCR; TCRdb's table is partial and in-frame only. This sample has fewer than 250,000 clones, with 60% to 85% found just once. J is TRBJ2-2 and V is TRBV6-4, with D uncertain. The sample consisted of PBMCs. The receptor comes from a middle-aged woman in good health and CMV-seronegative. The CDR3 loop is CASRPEYSIGELFF. For the CDR3, the DNA is TGTGCCAGCAGGCCCGAGTATAGTATTGGGGAGCTGTTTTTT.